Listed below are T cell receptor beta chains from one sample, sequenced in a study of T cell responses to AZD1222 COVID-19 vaccine. Here immunoSEQ multiplex PCR was the method, and the copy in TCRdb shows in-frame clones only, minus some. The sample comprises 150,000 to 200,000 clones, around 87% of which are singletons, and less than 3% rests with the top ten. Sequenced here: peripheral blood, sampled on day 0 of AZD1222 vaccination. The receptors originated from an adult in good health. Each CDR3 is given without its conserved first and last residue.

v_call | cdr3_aa
TRBV28 | ASTAPRGGYGYT
TRBV30 | AWSTQRASTDTQY
TRBV6-6 | ASSYEGTGPRLQF
TRBV7-9 | ASSPSLAGSNQPQH
TRBV27 | ASSEPGLRTDTQY
TRBV18 | ASSPGTDYSGANVLT
TRBV29-1 | SVADGHNYEQY
TRBV30 | ALTQGQSGGTEAF
TRBV14 | ASSPPGYRENTGELF
TRBV19 | ASSKRNRGEGSPLH